Listed here are 18 T cell receptor beta chains from one sample, sequenced in a study of response to subunit inactivated influenza vaccine. TCRdb re-analysed the RT-PCR reads in MiXCR, keeping a single row per CDR3 protein. This table holds fewer than 750,000 distinct CDR3 sequences, approximately 15% found once. The sequencing here drew on PBMCs from blood, taken 11 to 12 days after vaccination. These receptors all come from a man over 45 who received an inactivated influenza vaccine.

This clonotype was detected only a few times. J is TRBJ1-4 and V is TRBV20-1, with D possibly being TRBD1 (6 bases). V lost 2 bases and J lost 8, with 12 bases in between. Germline CDR1 and CDR2: DFQATT and SNEGSKA (reference sequence). The CDR3 sequence is 13 residues long. Written as DNA, the CDR3 is TGCAGTGCTAGACGGGGGCGCCGGGAAAAACTGTTTTTT. This gives the protein CSARRGRREKLFF.

This clonotype appeared a few times. The chain links TRBV5-1 to TRBJ2-4; D may match TRBD1 or TRBD2 (5 bases each). The CDR3 is 17 amino acids. Per the germline V gene, CDR1 is SGHRS and CDR2 is YFSETQ. Trimming cost V 4 bases and J 0 bases, with 17 bases left between them. CDR3 sequence: CASSTGASSIAKNIQYF. CDR3 DNA: TGCGCCAGCAGCACCGGGGCTTCGTCTATAGCCAAAAACATTCAGTACTTC.

This clonotype showed up just a few times. The chain is built from TRBV4-2 and TRBJ2-1; 11 bases fit TRBD2. The CDR3 consists of 18 residues. Germline V gene lookup returns CDR1 LGHNA and CDR2 YNFKEQ. J lost 3 bases, V lost 0 bases, and 7 bases had no gene match. CDR3 in DNA: TGTGCCAGCAGCCAAGAAGGGCTAGCGGGGGGCTACTACAATGAGCAGTTCTTC. This encodes CASSQEGLAGGYYNEQFF.

The table lists this clonotype with a few counts. The genes are TRBV25-1 and TRBJ2-5, with 10 bases lining up with TRBD2. V trimming: 2 bases; J trimming: 2 bases; junction bases outside the gene matches: 8. The CDR3 runs to 17 residues. Germline V gene lookup returns CDR1 MGHDK and CDR2 SYGVNS. The CDR3 DNA reads as TGTGCCAGCAGTGAAAGACTAGCGGGTTCCTTACAAGAGACCCAGTACTTC. Translation gives CASSERLAGSLQETQYF.

The rearrangement links TRBV2 to TRBJ2-1; no reliable D call. V shed 10 bases and J shed 2 bases, with 15 bases lying between them. This CDR3 is 14 amino acids long. The germline CDR1 and CDR2 sequences are SNHLY and FYNNEI. In nucleotides, the CDR3 is TGTGCCATCCAATGGCAGAGTCCCTACAATGAGCAGTTCTTC. It specifies CAIQWQSPYNEQFF.

This clonotype was seen more than once but under ten times. The chain uses TRBV12-3 or TRBV12-4 and TRBJ1-2, with D perhaps matching TRBD1 (5 bases). Trimming cost V 1 base and J 3 bases, with 9 bases left between them. This CDR3 is built from 14 residues. As DNA, the CDR3 is TGTGCCAGCAGTTTAGTAGTCAGGGACTATGGCTACACCTTC. This codes for CASSLVVRDYGYTF.

This clonotype has more than one count but fewer than ten. The chain recombines TRBV7-2 with TRBJ2-3; D is ambiguous. The CDR3 sequence is 15 residues long. Per the germline V gene, CDR1 is SGHTA and CDR2 is FQGNSA. Trimming removed 5 bases from V and 2 bases from J, with 14 bases in between. The CDR3 here is CASSPSPWNTDTQYF. The CDR3 DNA reads as TGTGCCAGCAGCCCAAGCCCCTGGAACACAGATACGCAGTATTTT. The full variable domain, completed using reference TRBV7-2 and TRBJ2-3, is GAGVSQSPSNKVTEKGKDVELRCDPISGHTALYWYRQSLGQGLEFLIYFQGNSAPDKSGLPSDRFSAERTGGSVSTLTIQRTQQEDSAVYLCASSPSPWNTDTQYFGPGTRLTVL.

This clonotype was found a few times. The chain's CDR3 is CASSPGTSGRDNEQFF. CDR3 DNA: TGCGCCAGCAGCCCCGGGACTAGCGGGAGGGATAATGAGCAGTTCTTC. This chain joins TRBV5-1 and TRBJ2-1; 16 bases are shared with TRBD2. The CDR3 is 16 residues long. Germline CDR1 reads SGHRS; CDR2 reads YFSETQ. Losses at the gene ends were 4 bases for V and 7 bases for J; bases not matched to a gene: 5. Using reference TRBV5-1 and TRBJ2-1 for the parts outside the CDR3, the full variable domain is KAGVTQTPRYLIKTRGQQVTLSCSPISGHRSVSWYQQTPGQGLQFLFEYFSETQRNKGNFPGRFSGRQFSNSRSEMNVSTLELGDSALYLCASSPGTSGRDNEQFFGPGTRLTVL.

This clonotype was recorded once. The V gene is TRBV6-2 or TRBV6-3, the J gene TRBJ2-1, with TRBD1 as a possible D gene (6 bases). This CDR3 is 14 amino acids long. Germline assignment: CDR1 MNHEY and CDR2 SVGEGT. V lost 5 bases, J lost 6 bases, and 14 bases lay in between. CDR3 sequence: CASSNLGGINEQFF. For the CDR3, the DNA is TGTGCCAGCAGTAACTTAGGGGGAATCAATGAGCAGTTCTTC.

This clonotype was picked up many times. The chain combines TRBV5-6 with TRBJ2-5, with a possible D match to TRBD2 (6 bases). The V and J ends lost 1 base and 4 bases respectively, with 17 bases between them. The CDR3 is made up of 16 amino acids. Germline V lookup: CDR1 SGHDT, CDR2 YYEEEE. The chain's CDR3 is CASSLLRGTSRETQYF. The CDR3 nucleotides are TGTGCCAGCAGCTTGCTACGCGGGACCTCCAGAGAGACCCAGTACTTC.

This clonotype has more than one count but fewer than ten. The CDR3 bases are TGTGCCAGCAGCTTATCTGGGGGGGCGAGGAATGAGCAGTTCTTC. This codes for CASSLSGGARNEQFF. The J gene is TRBJ2-1, the V gene TRBV7-9, with TRBD2 as a possible D gene (7 bases). V dropped 2 bases and J dropped 7 bases, with 15 bases sitting between them. CDR1 is SEHNR, CDR2 FQNEAQ, per germline (reference sequence). The CDR3 is 15 residues long.

The chain couples TRBV19 to TRBJ2-7; 10 bases align to TRBD1. The CDR3 length is 17 residues. Unmatched junction bases numbered 12, after V lost 6 bases and J lost 1 base. CDR1 and CDR2 (germline): LNHDA, SQIVND (reference sequence). This CDR3 reads CASSHSPGQGSSYEQYF. The CDR3 nucleotides read TGTGCCAGTAGCCACTCGCCGGGACAGGGGTCATCCTACGAGCAGTACTTC.

The chain joins TRBV7-9 to TRBJ2-5; a possible D gene is TRBD2 (5 bases). The germline V and J ends were trimmed by 5 bases and 1 base, with 20 bases remaining between them. Germline-derived CDR1 and CDR2 are SEHNR and FQNEAQ (reference sequence). The length of the CDR3 is 17 residues. The CDR3 nucleotides are TGTGCCAGCAGCCCGCTGCGGCCCCTACTAGGCCAAGAGACCCAGTACTTC. Amino acids: CASSPLRPLLGQETQYF.

Only a few counts were recorded for this clonotype. This sequence joins TRBV6-5 and TRBJ1-2; no firm D call. V lost 0 bases, J lost 8 bases, and 13 bases lay in between. The CDR3 covers 14 residues. Germline CDR1 and CDR2: MNHEY and SVGAGI. Here the CDR3 DNA reads TGTGCCAGCAGTTACTCCGCCGGGAGAGGGGGCTACACCTTC. Translation gives CASSYSAGRGGYTF.

This chain connects TRBV6-1 to TRBJ2-5; 11 bases are a match to TRBD2. From germline, CDR1 is MNHNS and CDR2 SASEGT. This CDR3 contains 14 residues. Unmatched junction bases numbered 2, after V lost 5 bases and J lost 3 bases. CDR3 nucleotide sequence: TGTGCCAGCAGTCGGGGACTAGCGGAAGAGACCCAGTACTTC. Translation: CASSRGLAEETQYF.

This clonotype appeared a single time. This chain uses TRBV6-6 with TRBJ1-1; a possible D gene is TRBD1 (6 bases). V shed 5 bases and J shed 0 bases, with 16 bases lying between them. The CDR3 is made up of 16 amino acids. Germline V gene data show CDR1 as MNHNY and CDR2 as SVGAGI (reference sequence). The CDR3 DNA sequence: TGTGCCAGCAGTAGGGCTAAGGACAGTCTGAACACTGAAGCTTTCTTT. This translates into CASSRAKDSLNTEAFF.

This clonotype was picked up a small number of times. The chain couples TRBV5-1 to TRBJ1-5; tentatively, D is TRBD1 (6 bases). The CDR3 contains 16 residues. Deletions cut 4 bases from V and 0 bases from J, with 14 bases between. CDR1 SGHRS and CDR2 YFSETQ come from the germline V gene. CDR3 coding DNA: TGCGCCAGCAGCGTAACAGGGTCGTATAGCAATCAGCCCCAGCATTTT. Its protein product is CASSVTGSYSNQPQHF.

The chain links TRBV12-3 or TRBV12-4 to TRBJ2-5; D perhaps matches TRBD1 (6 bases). V was clipped by 0 bases and J by 5 bases, with 10 bases between them. The CDR3 covers 14 residues. The CDR3 nucleotides are TGTGCCAGCAGTTTAGCGGACAGAAGGGAGACCCAGTACTTC. Translation: CASSLADRRETQYF.